A selection of T cell receptor beta chains follows, all from one sample in a study of cytomegalovirus exposure and HLA in healthy donors. Repertoires were generated with immunoSEQ multiplex PCR, while TCRdb's copy carries only in-frame clones and drops some. The repertoire holds about 140,000 clones, with roughly 77% as singletons. Sequenced: PBMCs. These TCRs come from a female donor in good health and CMV-seronegative. CDR3s include the opening cysteine and the closing phenylalanine or tryptophan. D genes are given only for firm matches. Size is omitted from some rows. Given values are once, few, many or a class for expanded clones.

D gene: TRBD2; clone size: NA; J gene: TRBJ2-1; V gene: TRBV5-1; CDR3 protein: CASSITSGIGSNEQFF; CDR3 DNA: TGCGCCAGCAGTATCACTAGCGGGATCGGCTCCAATGAGCAGTTCTTC
D gene: TRBD1; clone size: NA; J gene: TRBJ2-7; V gene: TRBV12-5; CDR3 protein: CASGLTGEHEQYF; CDR3 DNA: TGTGCTAGTGGTTTAACAGGGGAACACGAGCAGTACTTC
D gene: NA; clone size: once; J gene: TRBJ1-1; V gene: TRBV15; CDR3 protein: CATSRDVGGTEAFF; CDR3 DNA: TGTGCCACCAGCAGAGATGTCGGCGGCACTGAAGCTTTCTTT
D gene: NA; clone size: once; J gene: TRBJ2-3; V gene: TRBV2; CDR3 protein: CASTLLEGDTQYF; CDR3 DNA: TGTGCCAGCACCCTACTAGAAGGGGATACGCAGTATTTT
D gene: TRBD2; clone size: NA; J gene: TRBJ2-3; V gene: TRBV7-2; CDR3 protein: CASSPKLAGGYTDTQYF; CDR3 DNA: TGTGCCAGCAGCCCAAAACTAGCGGGAGGTTATACAGATACGCAGTATTTT
D gene: TRBD1; clone size: NA; J gene: TRBJ2-2; V gene: TRBV7-8; CDR3 protein: CASSFRTGRNTGELFF; CDR3 DNA: TGTGCCAGCAGCTTCCGGACAGGGAGGAACACCGGGGAGCTGTTTTTT
D gene: TRBD1; clone size: NA; J gene: TRBJ1-6; V gene: TRBV7-2; CDR3 protein: CASSLPTGLSSPLHF; CDR3 DNA: TGTGCCAGCAGCCTCCCGACAGGGTTAAGCTCACCCCTCCACTTT
D gene: NA; clone size: NA; J gene: TRBJ2-2; V gene: TRBV6-5; CDR3 protein: CASSTRRTGELFF; CDR3 DNA: TGTGCCAGCAGCACTCGGCGGACCGGGGAGCTGTTTTTT
D gene: NA; clone size: once; J gene: TRBJ2-1; V gene: TRBV10-3; CDR3 protein: CAISESDPGGPNEQFF; CDR3 DNA: TGTGCCATCAGTGAGTCCGACCCGGGGGGCCCCAATGAGCAGTTCTTC
D gene: NA; clone size: few; J gene: TRBJ2-7; V gene: TRBV6-1; CDR3 protein: CASSVPQGVRYEQYF; CDR3 DNA: TGTGCCAGCAGTGTCCCACAGGGCGTGCGCTACGAGCAGTACTTC
D gene: NA; clone size: many; J gene: TRBJ2-7; V gene: TRBV5-1; CDR3 protein: CASSLAGRNEQYF; CDR3 DNA: TGCGCCAGCAGCTTGGCTGGCAGGAACGAGCAGTACTTC
D gene: NA; clone size: NA; J gene: TRBJ2-3; V gene: TRBV10-3; CDR3 protein: CAISEPTYNTDTQYF; CDR3 DNA: TGTGCCATCAGTGAGCCGACTTATAACACAGATACGCAGTATTTT
D gene: NA; clone size: NA; J gene: TRBJ2-7; V gene: TRBV28; CDR3 protein: CASSFQSRRGEQYF; CDR3 DNA: TGTGCCAGCAGTTTCCAGTCCAGGCGCGGGGAGCAGTACTTC
D gene: NA; clone size: NA; J gene: TRBJ1-3; V gene: TRBV5-8; CDR3 protein: CASSLFGASSGNTIYF; CDR3 DNA: TGTGCCAGCAGCTTGTTTGGGGCTAGCTCTGGAAACACCATATATTTT
D gene: NA; clone size: few; J gene: TRBJ2-5; V gene: TRBV2; CDR3 protein: CASSESRPAETQYF; CDR3 DNA: TGTGCCAGCAGTGAAAGCAGGCCCGCAGAGACCCAGTACTTC
D gene: TRBD2; clone size: NA; J gene: TRBJ2-3; V gene: TRBV7-3; CDR3 protein: CASSWGGGLDTQYF; CDR3 DNA: TGTGCCAGCAGCTGGGGCGGGGGGTTGGATACGCAGTATTTT
D gene: NA; clone size: NA; J gene: TRBJ2-1; V gene: TRBV19; CDR3 protein: CASRDWGSARNNEQFF; CDR3 DNA: TGTGCCAGTAGAGATTGGGGCAGTGCGAGAAACAATGAGCAGTTCTTC
D gene: TRBD1; clone size: once; J gene: TRBJ1-2; V gene: TRBV13; CDR3 protein: CASSYGTGRGGYTF; CDR3 DNA: TGTGCCAGCAGCTACGGGACAGGGAGGGGGGGCTACACCTTC
D gene: NA; clone size: NA; J gene: TRBJ2-1; V gene: TRBV11-2; CDR3 protein: CASSPLAGRSYNEQFF; CDR3 DNA: TGTGCCAGCAGCCCACTAGCCGGGCGCTCCTACAATGAGCAGTTCTTC
D gene: TRBD1; clone size: NA; J gene: TRBJ1-2; V gene: TRBV11-3; CDR3 protein: CASSLVGQGARNGYTF; CDR3 DNA: TGTGCCAGCAGCTTAGTTGGACAGGGGGCGCGAAATGGCTACACCTTC
D gene: TRBD2; clone size: NA; J gene: TRBJ2-2; V gene: TRBV7-2; CDR3 protein: CASSSGTSNTGELFF; CDR3 DNA: TGTGCCAGCAGCTCCGGGACTAGCAACACCGGGGAGCTGTTTTTT
D gene: TRBD2; clone size: once; J gene: TRBJ2-2; V gene: TRBV7-9; CDR3 protein: CASSLGTSGIAGELFF; CDR3 DNA: TGTGCCAGCAGCCTTGGGACTAGCGGGATCGCCGGGGAGCTGTTTTTT
D gene: NA; clone size: NA; J gene: TRBJ2-2; V gene: TRBV7-9; CDR3 protein: CASSLPAGNTGELFF; CDR3 DNA: TGTGCCAGCAGCTTACCAGCGGGGAACACCGGGGAGCTGTTTTTT
D gene: NA; clone size: NA; J gene: TRBJ1-1; V gene: TRBV2; CDR3 protein: CASSDVEGGQNTEAFF; CDR3 DNA: TGTGCCAGCAGTGACGTGGAGGGGGGGCAGAACACTGAAGCTTTCTTT
D gene: NA; clone size: NA; J gene: TRBJ2-7; V gene: TRBV7-2; CDR3 protein: CASSSQVSVTYEQYF; CDR3 DNA: TGTGCCAGCAGCTCCCAGGTTTCAGTCACCTACGAGCAGTACTTC
D gene: TRBD1; clone size: NA; J gene: TRBJ1-2; V gene: TRBV9; CDR3 protein: CASSDRTGGLGGYTF; CDR3 DNA: TGTGCCAGCAGCGATCGGACAGGGGGCTTGGGTGGCTACACCTTC
D gene: NA; clone size: once; J gene: TRBJ2-5; V gene: TRBV5-1; CDR3 protein: CASKELQETQYF; CDR3 DNA: TGCGCCAGCAAGGAGCTCCAAGAGACCCAGTACTTC
D gene: TRBD1; clone size: NA; J gene: TRBJ1-5; V gene: TRBV2; CDR3 protein: CASSPLGQEEGYSNQPQHF; CDR3 DNA: TGTGCCAGCAGCCCCCTAGGACAGGAGGAGGGATATAGCAATCAGCCCCAGCATTTT
D gene: TRBD2; clone size: NA; J gene: TRBJ2-2; V gene: TRBV5-1; CDR3 protein: CASSRAGGTNTGELFF; CDR3 DNA: TGCGCCAGCAGCCGAGCGGGGGGGACGAACACCGGGGAGCTGTTTTTT
D gene: NA; clone size: NA; J gene: TRBJ1-1; V gene: TRBV20-1; CDR3 protein: CRVDSSAFF; CDR3 DNA: TGCAGGGTTGATAGTTCGGCTTTCTTT
D gene: TRBD2; clone size: NA; J gene: TRBJ2-3; V gene: TRBV7-2; CDR3 protein: CASSVYSGGASDTQYF; CDR3 DNA: TGTGCCAGCAGCGTCTATAGCGGGGGGGCATCCGATACGCAGTATTTT
D gene: NA; clone size: NA; J gene: TRBJ1-5; V gene: TRBV19; CDR3 protein: CASSIGQYSNQPQHF; CDR3 DNA: TGTGCCAGTAGTATAGGGCAGTATAGCAATCAGCCCCAGCATTTT
D gene: TRBD1; clone size: NA; J gene: TRBJ2-1; V gene: TRBV30; CDR3 protein: CAWSEGAHREQFF; CDR3 DNA: TGTGCCTGGAGTGAGGGGGCCCACAGAGAGCAGTTCTTC
D gene: NA; clone size: few; J gene: TRBJ1-1; V gene: TRBV10-1; CDR3 protein: CASSESTAEAFF; CDR3 DNA: TGCGCCAGCAGTGAGTCTACAGCTGAAGCTTTCTTT
D gene: NA; clone size: NA; J gene: TRBJ1-2; V gene: TRBV6-1; CDR3 protein: CASSDGEGGYTF; CDR3 DNA: TGTGCCAGCAGTGATGGGGAGGGCGGCTACACCTTC
D gene: TRBD1; clone size: NA; J gene: TRBJ1-4; V gene: TRBV6-5; CDR3 protein: CASSPVDRVNEKLFF; CDR3 DNA: TGTGCCAGCAGTCCCGTCGACAGGGTAAATGAAAAACTGTTTTTT
D gene: TRBD2; clone size: NA; J gene: TRBJ2-1; V gene: TRBV7-8; CDR3 protein: CASSLEYSGRVYNEQFF; CDR3 DNA: TGTGCCAGCAGCTTAGAGTATAGCGGGAGGGTGTACAATGAGCAGTTCTTC
D gene: NA; clone size: NA; J gene: TRBJ2-1; V gene: TRBV13; CDR3 protein: CASSFILGGSEQFF; CDR3 DNA: TGTGCCAGCAGCTTTATACTAGGTGGCAGCGAGCAGTTCTTC
D gene: TRBD1; clone size: NA; J gene: TRBJ1-2; V gene: TRBV13; CDR3 protein: CASSPPRDSYNYGYTF; CDR3 DNA: TGTGCCAGCAGCCCCCCCCGGGACAGCTATAACTATGGCTACACCTTC
D gene: NA; clone size: NA; J gene: TRBJ1-3; V gene: TRBV7-9; CDR3 protein: CASRSTGRAGNTIYF; CDR3 DNA: TGTGCCAGCAGGTCCACAGGGAGGGCTGGAAACACCATATATTTT
D gene: NA; clone size: NA; J gene: TRBJ2-5; V gene: TRBV19; CDR3 protein: CASSILAWETQYF; CDR3 DNA: TGTGCCAGTAGTATTCTAGCTTGGGAGACCCAGTACTTC
D gene: NA; clone size: NA; J gene: TRBJ2-5; V gene: TRBV6-5; CDR3 protein: CASSPRDSPETQYF; CDR3 DNA: TGTGCCAGCAGTCCCCGGGACTCGCCAGAGACCCAGTACTTC